This passage covers 20 T cell receptor beta chains from one sample sequenced in a study of blood T cell repertoires in COVID-19. TCRdb keeps only in-frame clones here, not all; method: immunoSEQ multiplex PCR. The data contain about 94,000 clones, approximately 86% of them singletons. The sample taken for sequencing was peripheral blood. These receptors all come from a woman aged 60-75 years in a cohort sampled during active or convalescent COVID-19.

The CDR3 sequence is CASSYSSGEQYF. Here the CDR3 DNA reads TGTGCCAGCAGTTACTCGAGCGGTGAGCAGTACTTC. The J gene is TRBJ2-7, the V gene TRBV6-5, with D maybe TRBD2 (5 bases). The germline V and J ends were trimmed by 0 bases and 7 bases, with 7 bases remaining between them. The length of the CDR3 is 12 residues. Germline lookup yields CDR1 MNHEY and CDR2 SVGAGI.

The CDR3 sequence is CASSPYPAGNTIYF. Written as DNA, the CDR3 is TGTGCCAGCAGTCCTTATCCGGCTGGAAACACCATATATTTT. The gene calls are TRBV28 and TRBJ1-3, with D hard to call. Per germline, CDR1 MDHEN and CDR2 SYDVKM. V was clipped by 5 bases and J by 2 bases, with 10 bases between them. This CDR3 has 14 amino acids.

The chain links TRBV28 to TRBJ2-7; TRBD2 aligns across 8 bases. Germline CDR1 MDHEN, CDR2 SYDVKM. J was trimmed by 2 bases and V by 3 bases; bases with no gene match: 3. The CDR3 extends over 14 amino acids. The CDR3: CASSFIGRAYEQYF. CDR3 nucleotide sequence: TGTGCCAGCAGTTTTATCGGGAGGGCCTACGAGCAGTACTTC.

V usage is TRBV12-3 or TRBV12-4 and J usage is TRBJ2-3; D possibly corresponds to TRBD2 (6 bases). This CDR3 spans 13 amino acids. Trimming removed 4 bases at V and 1 base at J, with 6 bases between. Here the CDR3 reads CASSSSGTDTQYF. The CDR3 DNA reads as TGTGCCAGCAGTTCTAGCGGCACAGATACGCAGTATTTT.

Only one count was recorded for this clone. V usage is TRBV5-4 and J usage is TRBJ1-6; 9 nucleotides match TRBD1. Germline-derived CDR1 and CDR2 are SGHNT and YYREEE (reference sequence). V shed 3 bases, J shed 8 bases, and the junction held 9 bases outside the gene matches. The CDR3 has 16 residues. The CDR3 loop reads CASSSATGGWHSPLHF. CDR3 DNA: TGTGCCAGCAGCTCCGCGACAGGGGGATGGCATTCACCCCTCCACTTT.

The V and J genes are TRBV3-1 (or the pseudogene TRBV3-2) and TRBJ1-1, with TRBD1 matching 11 bases. J gave up 4 bases and V 4 bases, and 2 bases lay outside the gene matches. Germline V gene data show CDR1 as LGHDT and CDR2 as YNNKEL (reference sequence). This CDR3 is 14 amino acids long. The CDR3 region has the DNA TGTGCCAGCAGCCCCGGGACAGGGGGCACTGAAGCTTTCTTT. It is translated as CASSPGTGGTEAFF.

This chain uses TRBV6-5 with TRBJ1-1; D may be TRBD1 (5 bases). CDR3 length equals 16 residues. CDR1 is MNHEY and CDR2 is SVGAGI in the germline V gene. V lost 0 bases and J lost 3, with 14 bases in between. The CDR3 is CASSYSDSPVDTEAFF. The CDR3 DNA sequence: TGTGCCAGCAGTTACTCCGACAGCCCGGTTGACACTGAAGCTTTCTTT.

This clone was detected only once. J is TRBJ1-6 and V is TRBV19, with D maybe TRBD1 (6 bases). Per germline, CDR1 LNHDA and CDR2 SQIVND (reference sequence). The V gene lost 2 bases and the J gene lost 7 bases, with 12 bases spanning the gap. This CDR3 has 15 residues. The CDR3 DNA reads TGTGCCAGTAGTATATCGGGACAAGAAAATTCACCCCTCCACTTT. Protein product: CASSISGQENSPLHF.

The CDR3 region is CAISDRLAGGLSTDTQYF. The CDR3, as DNA: TGTGCCATCAGTGATCGGCTAGCGGGGGGCTTAAGCACAGATACGCAGTATTTT. The chain has TRBV10-3 and TRBJ2-3; 11 bases map to TRBD2. Per germline, CDR1 ENHRY and CDR2 SYGVKD. V dropped 3 bases and J dropped 0; count of bases not matched to a gene: 8. The CDR3 covers 18 residues.

The CDR3 loop is CASSFLRRGGPTEQYF. CDR3 sequence (DNA): TGCGCCAGCAGCTTTCTGAGGCGGGGGGGCCCAACCGAGCAGTACTTC. The chain has TRBV5-1 and TRBJ2-7; 9 bases are shared with TRBD2. From germline, CDR1 is SGHRS and CDR2 YFSETQ. The trim removed 2 bases at V and 6 bases at J, leaving 12 bases unmatched. The CDR3 is 16 residues long.

The V gene is TRBV18, the J gene TRBJ1-3; TRBD1 might be the D (6 bases). CDR1 and CDR2 from the germline V gene are KGHSH and LQKENI. V was pared by 5 bases and J by 8 bases, with 10 bases between. This CDR3 comprises 12 residues. The CDR3 DNA follows: TGTGCCAGCTCATCAGAGGGGGACACCATATATTTT. The encoded protein is CASSSEGDTIYF.

This rearrangement joins TRBV5-1 to TRBJ2-5, with TRBD2 matching 14 bases. Trimming removed 8 bases from V and 4 bases from J; junction bases left unmatched: 13. The germline gives CDR1 SGHRS, CDR2 YFSETQ. This CDR3 has 17 residues. The CDR3 is CARTAFGTSGRGETQYF. CDR3 sequence (DNA): TGCGCCAGAACAGCCTTCGGGACTAGCGGGAGAGGAGAGACCCAGTACTTC.

This clone was detected a few times. This chain connects TRBV5-4 to TRBJ2-1, with 12 bases matching TRBD2. The CDR3 runs to 16 residues. The junction had 13 bases not matched to a gene; V was cut back by 6 bases and J by 9 bases. In germline, CDR1 is SGHNT, CDR2 YYREEE (reference sequence). CDR3 coding DNA: TGTGCCAGCACCCGTGAGACTAGCGGGAGAGGTGGTGAGCAGTTCTTC. Protein: CASTRETSGRGGEQFF.

This rearrangement joins TRBV5-1 to TRBJ2-3; 10 bases match TRBD2. V dropped 4 bases and J dropped 0; count of bases not matched to a gene: 5. Germline CDR1 SGHRS, CDR2 YFSETQ. The CDR3 length is 16 residues. The CDR3 region is CASSEMGLASTDTQYF. The CDR3 DNA follows: TGCGCCAGCAGCGAAATGGGACTAGCGAGCACAGATACGCAGTATTTT.

The J gene is TRBJ1-1, the V gene TRBV5-1; D possibly corresponds to TRBD1 (6 bases). The CDR3 runs to 14 residues. Trimming left V 6 bases short and J 5 bases short, with 17 bases between. The V gene's germline CDR1 is SGHRS and CDR2 YFSETQ. The DNA for the CDR3 is TGCGCCAGCAATCGGGGGGCGATAAGTACTGAAGCTTTCTTT. Amino acids: CASNRGAISTEAFF.

This clone was observed a single time. The chain combines TRBV5-1 with TRBJ1-2; 7 nucleotides agree with TRBD1. The germline V gene encodes CDR1 SGHRS and CDR2 YFSETQ. J lost 5 bases, V lost 0 bases, and 4 bases had no gene match. This CDR3 has 14 amino acids. CDR3 protein: CASSLGQGEYGYTF. CDR3 nucleotides: TGCGCCAGCAGCTTGGGACAGGGAGAATATGGCTACACCTTC. Complete variable domain (other parts from reference TRBV5-1 and TRBJ1-2): KAGVTQTPRYLIKTRGQQVTLSCSPISGHRSVSWYQQTPGQGLQFLFEYFSETQRNKGNFPGRFSGRQFSNSRSEMNVSTLELGDSALYLCASSLGQGEYGYTFGSGTRLTVV.

The V gene is TRBV15, the J gene TRBJ1-1; the D is unclear. This CDR3 has 13 amino acids. Germline assignment: CDR1 LNHNV and CDR2 YYDKDF (reference sequence). The V and J ends lost 4 bases and 0 bases respectively, with 6 bases between them. The CDR3 bases are TGTGCCACCAGCACTGACTTGAACACTGAAGCTTTCTTT. It specifies CATSTDLNTEAFF.

The chain combines TRBV24-1 with TRBJ2-7; tentatively, D is TRBD1 (6 bases). CDR3 size: 13 residues. V lost 9 bases and J 0 bases, leaving 11 bases between the germline ends. From germline, CDR1 is KGHDR and CDR2 SFDVKD. The CDR3 region has the DNA TGTGCCACCGGGAACAGGGTCTCCTACGAGCAGTACTTC. This encodes CATGNRVSYEQYF.

This chain uses TRBV14 with TRBJ1-2; the D gene is possibly TRBD1 (6 bases). Germline loops: CDR1 SGHDN, CDR2 FVKESK. The CDR3 runs to 13 residues. Trimming shortened V by 1 base and J by 4 bases, and 7 bases separated the two germline ends. The CDR3 sequence: CASSQGQVYGYTF. The CDR3 bases are TGTGCCAGCAGCCAAGGACAGGTCTATGGCTACACCTTC.

The chain is built from TRBV5-6 and TRBJ1-1; unclear D gene. This CDR3 spans 11 amino acids. Trimming stripped 2 bases from V and 8 bases from J, with 7 bases between. The germline V gene encodes CDR1 SGHDT and CDR2 YYEEEE. The CDR3 reads CASSLGGEAFF. The CDR3 DNA sequence: TGTGCCAGCAGCTTAGGCGGGGAAGCTTTCTTT.